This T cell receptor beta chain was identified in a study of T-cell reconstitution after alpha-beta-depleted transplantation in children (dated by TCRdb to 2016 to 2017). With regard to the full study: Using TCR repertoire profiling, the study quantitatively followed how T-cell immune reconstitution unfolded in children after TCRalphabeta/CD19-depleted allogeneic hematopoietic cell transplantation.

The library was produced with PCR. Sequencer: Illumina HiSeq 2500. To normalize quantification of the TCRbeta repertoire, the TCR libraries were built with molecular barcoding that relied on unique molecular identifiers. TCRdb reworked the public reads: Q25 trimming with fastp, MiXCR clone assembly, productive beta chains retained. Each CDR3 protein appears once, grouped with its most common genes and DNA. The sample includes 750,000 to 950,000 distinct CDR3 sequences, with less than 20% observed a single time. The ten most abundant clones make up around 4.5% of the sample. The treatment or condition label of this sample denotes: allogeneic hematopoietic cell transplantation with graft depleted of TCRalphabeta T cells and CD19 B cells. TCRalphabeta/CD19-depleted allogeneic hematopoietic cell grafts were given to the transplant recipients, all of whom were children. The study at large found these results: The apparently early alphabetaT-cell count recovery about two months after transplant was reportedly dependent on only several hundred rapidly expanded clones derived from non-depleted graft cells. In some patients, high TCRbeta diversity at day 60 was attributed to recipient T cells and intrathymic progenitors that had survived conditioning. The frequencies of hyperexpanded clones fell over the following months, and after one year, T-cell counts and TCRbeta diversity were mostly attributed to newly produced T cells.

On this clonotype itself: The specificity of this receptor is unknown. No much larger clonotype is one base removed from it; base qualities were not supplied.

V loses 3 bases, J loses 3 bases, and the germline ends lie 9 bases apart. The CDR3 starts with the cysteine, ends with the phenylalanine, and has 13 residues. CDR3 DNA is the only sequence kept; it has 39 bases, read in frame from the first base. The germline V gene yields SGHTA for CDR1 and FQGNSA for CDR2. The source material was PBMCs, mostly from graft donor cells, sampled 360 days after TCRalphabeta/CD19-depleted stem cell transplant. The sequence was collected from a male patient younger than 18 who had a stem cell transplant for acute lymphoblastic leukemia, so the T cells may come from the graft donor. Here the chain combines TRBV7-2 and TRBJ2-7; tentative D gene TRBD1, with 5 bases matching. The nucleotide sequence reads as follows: TGTGCCAGCAGCTTTCGAGGACACTACGAGCAGTACTTC. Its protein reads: CASSFRGHYEQYF.